This T cell receptor (beta chain) originates from a study of blood T cell repertoires in COVID-19. This CDR3 is built from 17 residues. The ends were cut back, 5 bases at V and 0 bases at J, with 16 bases in the middle. CDR1 MNHEY and CDR2 SMNVEV come from the germline V gene (reference sequence). The authors' processing: Reference gene primer amplification gave nucleated cell count estimates. The data were produced by immunoSEQ multiplex PCR, yet TCRdb's version contains in-frame clones alone and is incomplete. That table gives V, J and clone size, and the DNA gave D and trimming. The data hold approximately 210,000 clones, with about four fifths observed a single time.

The V and J genes are TRBV27 and TRBJ1-4; tentatively, D is TRBD1 (5 bases). The sample consisted of peripheral blood. The TCR comes from a man over 45 with active or convalescent COVID-19. The CDR3 nucleotides are TGTGCCAGCAGTCCAGGGAGGGTATTTGCAACTAATGAAAAACTGTTTTTT. Residues: CASSPGRVFATNEKLFF.